Listed below are T cell receptor beta chains from one sample, sequenced in a study of spatial heterogeneity in lung cancer. TCRdb used MiXCR to reprocess the 5' RACE reads, holding one entry per CDR3 protein. The sample records about 82,000 distinct CDR3 sequences, over 10% being singletons. The sequenced sample was PBMCs, obtained at surgery. The receptors come from a male donor with early-stage non-small cell lung cancer. Each CDR3 is given with its conserved first and last residue. The order of the fields is D gene, clone size, J gene, V gene, CDR3 DNA, CDR3 protein. The D gene is left open where the match is weak. Only part of the rows carry a size: once, few, many, or a class if the clone is expanded.

>TRBD1|few|TRBJ2-1|TRBV10-1
TGCGCCAGCACCCCAGGGGGCCTTAGCGTCTACAATGAGCAGTTCTTC
CASTPGGLSVYNEQFF
>TRBD1|few|TRBJ1-1|TRBV29-1
TGCAGCGGTCACAGGGGTGCTGAAGCTTTCTTT
CSGHRGAEAFF
>-|many|TRBJ2-1|TRBV10-1
TGCGCCAGCAGTGACTCGGCAAATGAGCAGTTCTTC
CASSDSANEQFF
>TRBD1|once|TRBJ1-2|TRBV27
TGTGCCAGCAGTAATACCAGGGGGGCGGAAGGCTACACCTTC
CASSNTRGAEGYTF
>TRBD1|few|TRBJ1-2|TRBV29-1
TGCAGCGTTGACAGGGACAGGTCACTGGCCTTC
CSVDRDRSLAF
>-|-|TRBJ2-1|TRBV11-2
TGTGCCAGCAGCCATGACAGGTCCTCCTACAATGAGCAGTTCTTC
CASSHDRSSYNEQFF
>-|few|TRBJ2-3|TRBV6-2/TRBV6-3
TGTGCCAGCAGTTACGTCGGGCAAGCAGATACGCAGTATTTT
CASSYVGQADTQYF
>-|-|TRBJ2-3|TRBV12-3/TRBV12-4
TGTGCCAGCAGTAAAAGCACAGATACGCAGTATTTT
CASSKSTDTQYF
>-|many|TRBJ1-1|TRBV3-1
TGTGCCAGCAGCCAAGACCCCTTACGAACTGAAGCTTTCTTT
CASSQDPLRTEAFF
>TRBD2|few|TRBJ2-1|TRBV6-5
TGTGCCAGCAGTCGCCAGGTCCTAGCGGGAGGGCCAGGTGAGCAGTTCTTC
CASSRQVLAGGPGEQFF
>-|few|TRBJ2-2|TRBV12-3/TRBV12-4
TGTGCCAGCATAGTCCTCACCGGGGAGCTGTTTTTT
CASIVLTGELFF
>TRBD2|-|TRBJ2-7|TRBV9
TGTGCCAGCAGCCCTGGACTAGCAGGTCGATACGAGCAGTACTTC
CASSPGLAGRYEQYF
>-|many|TRBJ1-5|TRBV6-5
TGTGCCAGCAGTTACGATTGGGACCAGCCCCAGCATTTT
CASSYDWDQPQHF
>-|-|TRBJ2-7|TRBV6-2/TRBV6-3
TGTGCCAGCACCCAACGGGGGACTCTACGCCAGTACTTC
CASTQRGTLRQYF
>TRBD2|-|TRBJ2-1|TRBV6-2/TRBV6-3
TGTGCCAGCAGTTACTCGATGGCGGGAGGTTACTCCTACAATGAGCAGTTCTTC
CASSYSMAGGYSYNEQFF
>TRBD1|-|TRBJ2-3|TRBV29-1
TGCAGCGCTCGGACAGGGGGCACTGATACGCAGTATTTT
CSARTGGTDTQYF
>-|-|TRBJ1-3|TRBV11-2
TGTGCCAGCAGCTTCGGTTACGACACCATATATTTT
CASSFGYDTIYF
>-|many|TRBJ2-1|TRBV29-1
TGCAGCGTTGGGTTAGCGGCGAACAATGAGCAGTTCTTC
CSVGLAANNEQFF
>-|few|TRBJ1-1|TRBV28
TGTGCCAGCAGTCCCCGGCGAGCAGTAGAAGCTTTCTTT
CASSPRRAVEAFF
>-|many|TRBJ2-3|TRBV12-3/TRBV12-4
TGTGCCAGCAGGACAGGCACCACTAGCACAGATACGCAGTATTTT
CASRTGTTSTDTQYF
>TRBD1|medium-sized|TRBJ1-5|TRBV10-3
TGTGCCATCAGTTTCGGGACAGGACACAACTATAGCAATCAGCCCCAGCATTTT
CAISFGTGHNYSNQPQHF
>-|-|TRBJ2-3|TRBV7-9
TGTGCCAGCAGCTTAGCCGTCAATACGCAGTATTTT
CASSLAVNTQYF
>-|-|TRBJ1-4|TRBV18
TGTGCCAGCTCGCCCTTGGATGGGGGGGCTCATGAAAAACTGTTTTTT
CASSPLDGGAHEKLFF
>TRBD1|-|TRBJ2-7|TRBV11-2
TGTGCCAGCAGCTTTGACAGGGGGGTTTTCTACGAGCAGTACTTC
CASSFDRGVFYEQYF
>-|-|TRBJ2-7|TRBV25-1
TGTGCCAGCACTCGCCGGGACACATCCTACGAGCAGTACTTC
CASTRRDTSYEQYF
>-|few|TRBJ2-7|TRBV12-3/TRBV12-4
TGTGCCAGCAGCCCCGGACGGCCCTACGAGCAGTACTTC
CASSPGRPYEQYF
>-|few|TRBJ1-1|TRBV6-5
TGTGCCAGCAGTTACTCGAGAACCGGGCCAGGGAACACTGAAGCTTTCTTT
CASSYSRTGPGNTEAFF
>TRBD1|-|TRBJ2-6|TRBV11-2
TGTGCCAGCAGCTTAAACAGGGGAATAGGGTCGGGGGCCAACGTCCTGACTTTC
CASSLNRGIGSGANVLTF